This T cell receptor beta chain was recovered during a study of CD8 T cells in ankylosing spondylitis. Libraries of TCR beta came from quantitative 5'-RACE with molecular barcodes. MiXCR, run by TCRdb on the 5' RACE reads, gives a single entry per CDR3 protein. This sample has about 130,000 distinct CDR3 sequences, with approximately 7.3% found just once. The sample holds many counts of this clonotype. The CDR3 loop spans 15 amino acids. The V gene's germline CDR1 is KGHSH and CDR2 LQKENI. The trim removed 3 bases at V and 2 bases at J, leaving 7 bases unmatched. Material: blood, either unsorted or a sorted T cell fraction (not recorded which). The rearrangement links TRBV18 to TRBJ2-7, with 7 bases fitting TRBD1. This receptor was identified in a female donor with ankylosing spondylitis or in good health (not recorded which). The CDR3 sequence is CASSPPGQRTYEQYF. CDR3 in DNA: TGTGCCAGCTCACCCCCGGGACAGCGAACCTACGAGCAGTACTTC.